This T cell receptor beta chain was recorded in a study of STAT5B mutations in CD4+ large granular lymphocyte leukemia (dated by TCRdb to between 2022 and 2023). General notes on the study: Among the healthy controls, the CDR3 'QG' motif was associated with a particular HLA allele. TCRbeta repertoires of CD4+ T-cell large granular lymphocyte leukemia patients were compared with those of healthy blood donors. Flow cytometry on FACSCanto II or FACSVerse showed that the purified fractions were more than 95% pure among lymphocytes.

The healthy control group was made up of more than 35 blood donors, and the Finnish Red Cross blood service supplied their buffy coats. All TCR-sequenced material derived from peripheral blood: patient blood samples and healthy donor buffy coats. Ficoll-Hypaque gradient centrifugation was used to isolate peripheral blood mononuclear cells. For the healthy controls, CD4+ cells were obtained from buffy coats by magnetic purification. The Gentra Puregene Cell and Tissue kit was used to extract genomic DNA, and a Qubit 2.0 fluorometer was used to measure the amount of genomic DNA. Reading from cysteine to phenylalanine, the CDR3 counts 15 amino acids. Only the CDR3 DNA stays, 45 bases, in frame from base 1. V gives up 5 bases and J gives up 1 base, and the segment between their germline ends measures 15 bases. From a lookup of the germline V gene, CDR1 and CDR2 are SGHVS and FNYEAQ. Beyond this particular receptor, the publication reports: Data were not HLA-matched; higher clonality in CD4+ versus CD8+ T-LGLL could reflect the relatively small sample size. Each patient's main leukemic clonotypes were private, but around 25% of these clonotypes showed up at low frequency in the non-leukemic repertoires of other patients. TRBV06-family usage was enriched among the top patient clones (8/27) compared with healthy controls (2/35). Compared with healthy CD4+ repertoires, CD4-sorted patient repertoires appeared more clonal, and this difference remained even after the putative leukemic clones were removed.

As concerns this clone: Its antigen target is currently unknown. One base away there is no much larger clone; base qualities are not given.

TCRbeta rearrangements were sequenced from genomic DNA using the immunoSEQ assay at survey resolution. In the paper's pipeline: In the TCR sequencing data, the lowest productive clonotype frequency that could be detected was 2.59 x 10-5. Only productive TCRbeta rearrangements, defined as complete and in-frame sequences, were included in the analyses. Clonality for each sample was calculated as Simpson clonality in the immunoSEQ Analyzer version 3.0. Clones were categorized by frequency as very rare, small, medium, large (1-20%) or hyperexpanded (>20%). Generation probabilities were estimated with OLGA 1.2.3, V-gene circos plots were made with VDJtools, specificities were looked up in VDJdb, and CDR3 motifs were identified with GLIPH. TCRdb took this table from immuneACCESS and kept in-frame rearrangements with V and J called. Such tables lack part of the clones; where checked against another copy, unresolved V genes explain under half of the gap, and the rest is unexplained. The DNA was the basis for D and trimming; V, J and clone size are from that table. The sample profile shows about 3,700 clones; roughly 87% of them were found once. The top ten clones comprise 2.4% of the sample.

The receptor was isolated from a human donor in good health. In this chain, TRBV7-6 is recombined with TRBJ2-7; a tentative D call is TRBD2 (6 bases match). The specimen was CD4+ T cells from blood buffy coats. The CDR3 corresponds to CASSPRDSPSYEQYF. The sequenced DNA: TGTGCCAGCAGCCCTCGGGACTCCCCTTCCTACGAGCAGTACTTC.